The 9 T cell receptor beta chains below were found in one sample sequenced in a study of blood T cells in healthy people across ages. Sample-barcoded 5' priming and a J-beta primer mix drove a second PCR of 7 to 11 cycles. MiXCR, applied by TCRdb to the 5' RACE reads, yields one record per CDR3 protein. The table records about 580,000 distinct CDR3 sequences, more than 45% of them present only once. Sequencing input: blood. These receptors were obtained from a man older than 75 in good health.

The chain recombines TRBV7-9 with TRBJ2-5; possibly TRBD2 for D (6 bases). Trimming shortened V by 5 bases and J by 5 bases, and 15 bases separated the two germline ends. CDR1 and CDR2 (germline): SEHNR, FQNEAQ (reference sequence). The CDR3 length is 14 residues. The CDR3 region is CASSGPGTRETQYF. CDR3 in DNA: TGTGCCAGCAGCGGCCCGGGGACTCGGGAGACCCAGTACTTC.

This clonotype was counted many times. The chain links TRBV6-6 to TRBJ2-1; tentatively, D is TRBD1 or TRBD2 (5 bases each). This CDR3 has 14 residues. With 5 bases removed from V and 4 bases from J, the gap between germline ends came to 12 bases. Germline assignment: CDR1 MNHNY and CDR2 SVGAGI (reference sequence). CDR3 region: CASSQPGPYNEQFF. The DNA for the CDR3 is TGTGCCAGCAGTCAGCCGGGACCGTACAATGAGCAGTTCTTC.

J is TRBJ2-5 and V is TRBV7-2; 7 positions match TRBD2. Trimming at V came to 1 base and at J to 1 base, leaving 6 bases not matched to a gene. CDR1 is SGHTA, CDR2 FQGNSA, per germline. This CDR3 is 16 amino acids long. CDR3 DNA sequence: TGTGCCAGCAGCTTAGTCTTTGGCGGGGGCCAAGAGACCCAGTACTTC. This translates into CASSLVFGGGQETQYF.

The chain joins TRBV10-3 to TRBJ2-2, with 9 bases aligning to TRBD1. CDR1 ENHRY and CDR2 SYGVKD come from the germline V gene. The CDR3 length is 16 residues. Germline trimming cut 4 bases from V and 4 bases from J; bases unmatched to any gene: 7. CDR3 in amino acids: CAISGGTGRLTGELFF. CDR3 coding DNA: TGTGCCATCAGTGGGGGGACAGGGAGACTCACCGGGGAGCTGTTTTTT.

The chain recombines TRBV6-2 or TRBV6-3 with TRBJ1-5, with a possible D match to TRBD1 (5 bases). This CDR3 spans 16 amino acids. The ends were cut back, 0 bases at V and 4 bases at J, with 13 bases in the middle. From germline, CDR1 is MNHEY and CDR2 SVGEGT. This chain's CDR3 is CASSYSRDLPNQPQHF. The CDR3 nucleotides are TGTGCCAGCAGTTACTCCCGGGACTTACCGAATCAGCCCCAGCATTTT.

The DNA for the CDR3 is TGCAGTGCTAGAGTAGACAGGGGATTTTTTCAGCCCCAGCATTTT. Translating it yields CSARVDRGFFQPQHF. J is TRBJ1-5 and V is TRBV20-1; 8 bases are shared with TRBD1. CDR3 length: 15 amino acids. CDR1 is DFQATT and CDR2 is SNEGSKA in the germline V gene (reference sequence). V lost 1 base and J lost 6; bases outside the gene matches: 8.

The rearrangement joins TRBV4-3 to TRBJ2-7; D call uncertain. The CDR3 is 17 amino acids. The V end was cut by 0 bases, the J end by 1 base, with 16 bases between. Germline CDR1 is LGHNA and CDR2 is YSLEER. DNA for the CDR3: TGCGCCAGCAGCCAAGATTTAGTCATGACCCGGTCCTACGAGCAGTACTTC. This encodes CASSQDLVMTRSYEQYF.

The chain employs TRBV4-3 and TRBJ2-7, with TRBD2 as a possible D gene (5 bases). V dropped 7 bases and J dropped 7 bases, with 8 bases sitting between them. Germline V lookup: CDR1 LGHNA, CDR2 YSLEER. The CDR3 extends over 10 amino acids. Here the CDR3 reads CASTTTEQYF. The CDR3 region has the DNA TGCGCCAGCACGACTACTGAGCAGTACTTC.

The V call is TRBV6-6, the J call TRBJ2-3, with D possibly matching TRBD1 (6 bases). The CDR3 consists of 14 residues. The germline gives CDR1 MNHNY, CDR2 SVGAGI (reference sequence). The V and J ends lost 3 bases and 1 base respectively, with 8 bases between them. The DNA for the CDR3 is TGTGCCAGCAGTTATGCAGGGGGCACAGATACGCAGTATTTT. This gives the protein CASSYAGGTDTQYF.